This TCR beta chain was found in a study of preoperative IRX-2 immunotherapy in early breast cancer (dated by TCRdb to between 2018 and 2020). Receptors were amplified or captured by the immunoSEQ multiplex PCR assay. The table comes from immuneACCESS by way of TCRdb, which keeps in-frame sequences with V and J called. Part of the clones is missing from these tables; in studies checked, under half for an unresolved V gene and the rest for unknown reasons. The table for this sample lists about 34,000 clones; more than 90% of them were counted only once. The ten biggest clones cover approximately 6.5% of the sample. As to this clone: Its antigen is still unknown. Per-nucleotide qualities are absent, and no much larger clonotype sits a single base away.

The germline ends are 2 bases apart after V is trimmed by 2 bases and J by 4 bases. Looking up the germline V gene (reference sequence) yields CDR1 MNHEY and CDR2 SMNVEV. There are 11 amino acids in the CDR3, from cysteine to phenylalanine inclusive. The sequence is cut down to CDR3 DNA, 33 bases in frame from base 1. The label giving this sample's treatment or condition can be read as: preoperative locoregional IRX-2 cytokine immunotherapy. The samples were obtained from a phase Ib study that tested preoperative, locoregional IRX-2 cytokine immunotherapy designed to prime immune responses. The donors were early-stage breast cancer patients who were given IRX-2 prior to surgery.

The chain is encoded by TRBV27 joined to TRBJ2-5; no D segment can be confidently identified. The source of this sequence is a human donor with breast cancer. The sample was collected from a patient treated with IRX-2 immunotherapy. The base sequence is TGTGCCAGCAGTTTACGAGAGACCCAGTACTTC. This translates into CASSLRETQYF.